The 31 T cell receptor beta chains listed next were all sequenced from one sample in a study of T cells in Graves' hyperthyroidism and ophthalmopathy. RNA transcripts yielded amplified TCR beta CDR3 regions. TCR CDR3 underwent first-round RT-PCR with the HTBI primer set. A single record per CDR3 protein comes from TCRdb applying MiXCR to the multiplex PCR reads. The sample lists about 300,000 distinct CDR3 sequences, approximately 14% occurring once. The sample comprised blood. The receptor source for this set is a woman between 40 and 55 years old with Graves' hyperthyroidism.

This clonotype was counted only a few times. The chain couples TRBV28 to TRBJ2-6; D gene uncertain. From germline, CDR1 is MDHEN and CDR2 SYDVKM. This CDR3 contains 14 residues. Trimming stripped 2 bases from V and 4 bases from J, with 6 bases between. CDR3 in amino acids: CASSLILGANVLTF. CDR3 coding DNA: TGTGCCAGCAGTTTAATATTGGGGGCCAACGTCCTGACTTTC.

This clonotype turned up a few times. The J gene is TRBJ2-1, the V gene TRBV5-6; no clear D. The CDR3 is made up of 15 amino acids. The V end lost 7 bases, the J end lost 2 bases, and 16 bases lay between the germline ends. The germline gives CDR1 SGHDT, CDR2 YYEEEE. CDR3 DNA sequence: TGTGCCAGCTACTCAGACCACCGGGCCTACAATGAGCAGTTCTTC. This sequence encodes CASYSDHRAYNEQFF. The full variable domain, in which reference TRBV5-6 and TRBJ2-1 provide the parts outside the CDR3, is DAGVTQSPTHLIKTRGQQVTLRCSPKSGHDTVSWYQQALGQGPQFIFQYYEEEERQRGNFPDRFSGHQFPNYSSELNVNALLLGDSALYLCASYSDHRAYNEQFFGPGTRLTVL.

This clonotype was recorded at least ten times. The rearrangement joins TRBV5-8 to TRBJ2-7, with 9 bases fitting TRBD1. CDR3 length equals 14 residues. Trimming took 4 bases from V and 5 from J; bases not matched to a gene: 7. Germline V gene lookup returns CDR1 SGHTS and CDR2 YDEGEE. The chain's CDR3 is CASSQTGGKDEQYF. As DNA, the CDR3 is TGTGCCAGCAGCCAAACAGGGGGCAAGGACGAGCAGTACTTC. Full variable domain (outside the CDR3, taken from reference TRBV5-8 and TRBJ2-7): EAGVTQSPTHLIKTRGQQATLRCSPISGHTSVYWYQQALGLGLQFLLWYDEGEERNRGNFPPRFSGRQFPNYSSELNVNALELEDSALYLCASSQTGGKDEQYFGPGTRLTVT.

The chain recombines TRBV6-2 or TRBV6-3 with TRBJ2-1; D may be TRBD1 or TRBD2 (5 bases each). Germline V gene lookup returns CDR1 MNHEY and CDR2 SVGEGT. Trimming shortened V by 7 bases and J by 3 bases, and 16 bases separated the two germline ends. The CDR3 has 15 residues. CDR3 coding DNA: TGTGCCAGCACCTCAGGGACCCTGAACTACAATGAGCAGTTCTTC. It specifies CASTSGTLNYNEQFF.

This clonotype occurred many times. The chain is built from TRBV6-1 and TRBJ2-1; no definite D call. This CDR3 is 12 amino acids long. The germline V gene has CDR1 MNHNS and CDR2 SASEGT. V was trimmed by 4 bases and J by 7 bases, leaving 8 bases between them. The CDR3 reads CASSAYQNEQFF. The CDR3 bases are TGTGCCAGCAGTGCATACCAGAATGAGCAGTTCTTC.

The chain carries TRBV3-1 and TRBJ1-1, with D uncertain. CDR1 and CDR2 from the germline V gene are LGHDT and YNNKEL (reference sequence). Trimming stripped 4 bases from V and 1 base from J, with 13 bases between. The length of the CDR3 is 15 residues. CDR3: CASSRQDLGNTEAFF. The CDR3 DNA reads as TGTGCCAGCAGCCGCCAGGACCTAGGGAACACTGAAGCTTTCTTT.

The chain combines TRBV13 with TRBJ1-2, with no clear D. V lost 3 bases and J 1 base, leaving 3 bases between the germline ends. The CDR3 totals 12 residues. CDR1 is PRHDT and CDR2 is FYEKMQ in the germline V gene (reference sequence). The CDR3 spells CASSFFNYGYTF. CDR3 sequence (DNA): TGTGCCAGCAGCTTCTTTAACTATGGCTACACCTTC.

In its sample, this clonotype was seen many times. As DNA, the CDR3 is TGTGCCAGCAGCCAAACAGCAAATTCACCCCTCCACTTT. This encodes CASSQTANSPLHF. The chain links TRBV3-1 to TRBJ1-6; D unresolved. CDR1 LGHDT and CDR2 YNNKEL come from the germline V gene (reference sequence). The CDR3 consists of 13 residues. Trimming cost V 2 bases and J 7 bases, with 6 bases left between them.

This clonotype has at least ten counts. CDR3 in DNA: TGTGCCAGTAGTTCTGGACAGGGAGACTATGGCTACACCTTC. Translated: CASSSGQGDYGYTF. The gene calls are TRBV19 and TRBJ1-2; 8 nucleotides match TRBD1. V dropped 5 bases and J dropped 3; count of bases not matched to a gene: 5. Looked up from germline, CDR1 is LNHDA and CDR2 is SQIVND (reference sequence). The CDR3 is made up of 14 amino acids. Filled out from reference TRBV19 and TRBJ1-2, the complete variable domain reads DGGITQSPKYLFRKEGQNVTLSCEQNLNHDAMYWYRQDPGQGLRLIYYSQIVNDFQKGDIAEGYSVSREKKESFPLTVTSAQKNPTAFYLCASSSGQGDYGYTFGSGTRLTVV.

This clonotype was recorded at least ten times. The chain joins TRBV5-5 to TRBJ2-1; perhaps D is TRBD1 or TRBD2 (5 bases each). This CDR3 has 15 amino acids. Trimming removed 2 bases at V and 9 bases at J, with 18 bases between. Germline CDR1 SGHKS, CDR2 YYEKEE (reference sequence). CDR3 sequence (DNA): TGTGCCAGCAGCTTTTCCCATGGGACGGTGCGTGAGCAGTTCTTC. As protein: CASSFSHGTVREQFF. The full variable domain, its missing parts supplied by reference TRBV5-5 and TRBJ2-1, is DAGVTQSPTHLIKTRGQQVTLRCSPISGHKSVSWYQQVLGQGPQFIFQYYEKEERGRGNFPDRFSARQFPNYSSELNVNALLLGDSALYLCASSFSHGTVREQFFGPGTRLTVL.

This clonotype was observed many times. The rearrangement uses TRBV7-9 and TRBJ2-1; TRBD1 might be the D (6 bases). Trimming took 2 bases from V and 8 from J, leaving 16 bases between them. The CDR3 sequence is 15 residues long. The germline V gene has CDR1 SEHNR and CDR2 FQNEAQ (reference sequence). The CDR3 bases are TGTGCCAGCAGCTTAAGGGGGTATACGTCGGATGAGCAGTTCTTC. Its protein is CASSLRGYTSDEQFF.

This clonotype was detected many times. This sequence joins TRBV29-1 and TRBJ2-5; D may be TRBD1 (5 bases). V was pared by 4 bases and J by 5 bases, with 8 bases between. The CDR3 spans 11 residues. CDR1 is SQVTM and CDR2 is ANQGSEA in the germline V gene. Written as DNA, the CDR3 is TGCAGCGTTGCCAGGGCGGAGACCCAGTACTTC. Encoded protein: CSVARAETQYF.

This clonotype showed up many times. V gene TRBV7-2 combines with J gene TRBJ2-1; D unclear. V gave up 8 bases and J gave up 3 bases, with 14 bases separating them. This CDR3 contains 14 residues. Germline loops: CDR1 SGHTA, CDR2 FQGNSA. The CDR3 spells CASGREPFYNEQFF. The CDR3 bases are TGTGCCAGCGGTCGTGAGCCGTTCTACAATGAGCAGTTCTTC.

This clonotype was observed many times. This chain uses TRBV28 with TRBJ2-7; D unresolved. Germline CDR1 is MDHEN and CDR2 is SYDVKM. The CDR3 contains 13 residues. Trimming took off 5 bases at V and 6 bases at J, with 14 bases between the two ends. The CDR3 loop is CASSRALVGEQYF. The DNA for the CDR3 is TGTGCCAGCAGTCGGGCGTTGGTTGGCGAGCAGTACTTC.

This clonotype was counted ten times or more. The gene calls are TRBV28 and TRBJ1-1; 9 bases agree with TRBD1. The CDR3 length is 16 residues. Trimming took 9 bases from V and 4 from J; bases not matched to a gene: 15. Germline V lookup: CDR1 MDHEN, CDR2 SYDVKM. As DNA, the CDR3 is TGTGCCAGTTCTAATAGGGGCTACAGGGGGCCCACTGAAGCTTTCTTT. This encodes CASSNRGYRGPTEAFF.

This clonotype was observed many times. V usage is TRBV7-9 and J usage is TRBJ2-1, with 11 bases matching TRBD2. Per the germline V gene, CDR1 is SEHNR and CDR2 is FQNEAQ (reference sequence). This CDR3 region has 14 residues. With V trimmed by 6 bases and J by 7 bases, 5 bases remained unmatched. The CDR3 loop reads CASSLAGGMNEQFF. DNA of the CDR3: TGTGCCAGCAGTCTAGCGGGAGGAATGAATGAGCAGTTCTTC.

The sample holds many counts of this clonotype. The gene calls are TRBV2 and TRBJ2-2, with 7 bases lining up with TRBD2. With 5 bases clipped from V and 3 bases from J, the junction kept 6 bases outside the gene matches. The V gene's germline CDR1 is SNHLY and CDR2 FYNNEI. This CDR3 comprises 15 residues. DNA for the CDR3: TGTGCCAGCAGTCCACCACGGGGGGACACCGGGGAGCTGTTTTTT. Amino acids: CASSPPRGDTGELFF.

This clonotype came up many times. This rearrangement joins TRBV6-5 to TRBJ2-2, with D perhaps given as TRBD1 or TRBD2 (6 bases each). This CDR3 contains 16 residues. Germline V gene lookup returns CDR1 MNHEY and CDR2 SVGAGI. Trimming pared 3 bases from V and 4 bases from J, leaving 15 bases between. DNA for the CDR3: TGTGCCAGCAGTTATCAGTCCGGGGGCAGCACCGGGGAGCTGTTTTTT. Protein sequence: CASSYQSGGSTGELFF.

Many counts were recorded for this clonotype. V is TRBV24-1 and J is TRBJ1-1, with TRBD1 as a possible D gene (6 bases). Trimming took 7 bases from V and 1 from J, leaving 12 bases between them. This CDR3 has 14 amino acids. Germline V gene data show CDR1 as KGHDR and CDR2 as SFDVKD. The CDR3 sequence: CATRGTDRNTEAFF. CDR3 in DNA: TGTGCCACCAGGGGAACGGACAGGAACACTGAAGCTTTCTTT.

The chain recombines TRBV20-1 with TRBJ2-2; D assignment may be TRBD1 or TRBD2 (6 bases each). Germline CDR1 is DFQATT and CDR2 is SNEGSKA (reference sequence). This CDR3 is built from 14 residues. V lost 6 bases and J 4 bases, leaving 15 bases between the germline ends. The CDR3 DNA reads as TGCAGTGCGGAGGGGGGCGGATTCACCGGGGAGCTGTTTTTT. Residues: CSAEGGGFTGELFF.

This clonotype was found many times. This chain joins TRBV3-1 and TRBJ2-1, with D unclear. With 4 bases removed from V and 3 bases from J, the gap between germline ends came to 10 bases. CDR1 LGHDT and CDR2 YNNKEL come from the germline V gene (reference sequence). The CDR3 runs to 14 residues. DNA of the CDR3: TGTGCCAGCAGCCTCAGGTCCAGCTACAATGAGCAGTTCTTC. Encoded protein: CASSLRSSYNEQFF.

This clonotype was observed many times. The chain is built from TRBV6-2 or TRBV6-3 and TRBJ1-2, with D perhaps TRBD1 (6 bases). Deletions cut 2 bases from V and 7 bases from J, with 11 bases between. The CDR3 contains 13 residues. CDR1 is MNHEY, CDR2 SVGEGT, per germline. The CDR3 coding sequence is TGTGCCAGCAGTTACATCAGGGGAAGTGGCTACACCTTC. As protein: CASSYIRGSGYTF.

At least ten counts were recorded for this clonotype. V usage is TRBV7-9 and J usage is TRBJ1-2, with 7 bases that match TRBD1. This CDR3 is built from 14 residues. Looked up from germline, CDR1 is SEHNR and CDR2 is FQNEAQ (reference sequence). Unmatched junction bases numbered 4, after V lost 1 base and J lost 5 bases. CDR3 coding DNA: TGTGCCAGCAGCTTAGTTGGGACAGAATATGGCTACACCTTC. It yields the protein CASSLVGTEYGYTF.

The sample holds many counts of this clonotype. This chain joins TRBV28 and TRBJ1-1; a weak D match, TRBD1 (5 bases). V was pared by 7 bases and J by 5 bases, with 11 bases between. The CDR3 spans 12 residues. Germline V gene lookup returns CDR1 MDHEN and CDR2 SYDVKM. CDR3 DNA: TGTGCCAGCATAGCAGGGAGGACTGAAGCTTTCTTT. This gives the protein CASIAGRTEAFF. The full variable domain, its missing parts supplied by reference TRBV28 and TRBJ1-1, is DVKVTQSSRYLVKRTGEKVFLECVQDMDHENMFWYRQDPGLGLRLIYFSYDVKMKEKGDIPEGYSVSREKKERFSLILESASTNQTSMYLCASIAGRTEAFFGQGTRLTVV.

The V and J genes are TRBV15 and TRBJ2-1; D not resolved. This CDR3 has 12 residues. V was shortened by 3 bases and J by 4 bases, with 4 bases between the two germline ends. Germline V CDR1 and CDR2: LNHNV, YYDKDF (reference sequence). CDR3 coding DNA: TGTGCCACCAGCAGGGTATACAATGAGCAGTTCTTC. It is translated as CATSRVYNEQFF.

This clonotype has a handful of counts. The chain is built from TRBV5-1 and TRBJ2-1; 12 nucleotides match TRBD2. V lost 1 base and J lost 6; bases outside the gene matches: 2. Germline loops: CDR1 SGHRS, CDR2 YFSETQ. The CDR3 spans 15 residues. CDR3 protein: CASSLTSGRINEQFF. Written as DNA, the CDR3 is TGCGCCAGCAGCTTGACTAGCGGGAGGATCAATGAGCAGTTCTTC.

The chain links TRBV4-2 to TRBJ1-1; no reliable D call. V was clipped by 1 base and J by 1 base, with 10 bases between them. This CDR3 has 15 residues. Germline-derived CDR1 and CDR2 are LGHNA and YNFKEQ. In nucleotides, the CDR3 is TGTGCCAGCAGCCAAGTTGGCAGGCCGAACACTGAAGCTTTCTTT. It specifies CASSQVGRPNTEAFF.

In its sample, this clonotype was seen many times. The chain carries TRBV7-2 and TRBJ2-5; 7 bases are a match to TRBD2. Germline CDR1 reads SGHTA; CDR2 reads FQGNSA. CDR3 length: 14 residues. The J segment lost 4 bases and the V segment lost 7 bases, leaving 9 bases of the junction unmatched. The chain's CDR3 is CASTLGEGLETQYF. In nucleotides, the CDR3 is TGTGCCAGCACCCTTGGGGAGGGGTTAGAGACCCAGTACTTC.

The chain employs TRBV28 and TRBJ2-1, with 10 bases identical to TRBD2. Germline V gives CDR1 MDHEN, CDR2 SYDVKM. CDR3 length: 16 amino acids. J gave up 8 bases and V 4 bases, and 11 bases lay outside the gene matches. The CDR3 DNA is TGTGCCAGCAGTTCCCCCGGGGCTAGCGGGAGCGATGAGCAGTTCTTC. Translation: CASSSPGASGSDEQFF.

The table lists this clonotype with many counts. The chain links TRBV7-8 to TRBJ1-5; a possible D gene is TRBD1 (6 bases). The CDR3 consists of 15 residues. Between the trimmed V and J ends, which lost 3 bases and 0 bases, there was a span of 9 bases. Germline V gene sequence: CDR1 SGHVS, CDR2 FQNEAQ. Written as DNA, the CDR3 is TGTGCCAGCAGCTTCGGGGGCGATAGCAATCAGCCCCAGCATTTT. Its translation: CASSFGGDSNQPQHF.

V is TRBV11-2 and J is TRBJ2-7, with TRBD1 matching 7 bases. Germline V CDR1 and CDR2: SGHAT, FQNNGV. V lost 5 bases, J lost 2 bases, and 6 bases stayed unmatched. This CDR3 spans 14 amino acids. This CDR3 reads CASSLDGTAYEQYF. As DNA, the CDR3 is TGTGCCAGCAGCCTGGACGGGACAGCCTACGAGCAGTACTTC.